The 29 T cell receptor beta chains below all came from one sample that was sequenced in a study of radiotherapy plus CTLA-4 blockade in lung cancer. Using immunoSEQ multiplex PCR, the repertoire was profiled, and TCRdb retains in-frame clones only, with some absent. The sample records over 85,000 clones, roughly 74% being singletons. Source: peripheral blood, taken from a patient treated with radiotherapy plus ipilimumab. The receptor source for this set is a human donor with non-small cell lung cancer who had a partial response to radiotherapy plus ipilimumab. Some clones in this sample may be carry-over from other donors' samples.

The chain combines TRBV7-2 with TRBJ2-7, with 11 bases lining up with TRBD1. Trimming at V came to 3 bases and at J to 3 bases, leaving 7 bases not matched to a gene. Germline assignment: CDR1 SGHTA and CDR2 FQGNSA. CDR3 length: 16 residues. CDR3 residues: CASSFSGTGGNYEQYF. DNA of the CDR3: TGTGCCAGCAGCTTTTCGGGGACAGGGGGTAACTACGAGCAGTACTTC.

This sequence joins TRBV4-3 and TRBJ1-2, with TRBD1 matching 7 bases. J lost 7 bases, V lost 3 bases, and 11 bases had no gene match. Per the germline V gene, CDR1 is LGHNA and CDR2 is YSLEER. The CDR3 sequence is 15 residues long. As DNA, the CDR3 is TGCGCCAGCAGCCAGGCGGGGACAGCCCGGTTTGGCTACACCTTC. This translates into CASSQAGTARFGYTF.

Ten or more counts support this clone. Written as DNA, the CDR3 is TGTGCCAGTAGTGAACAGGCCGGGCAGCCCCAGCATTTT. Residues: CASSEQAGQPQHF. The rearrangement links TRBV19 to TRBJ1-5, with D tentatively TRBD1 (5 bases). V was pared by 5 bases and J by 7 bases, with 12 bases between. The CDR3 spans 13 residues. In germline, CDR1 is LNHDA, CDR2 SQIVND (reference sequence).

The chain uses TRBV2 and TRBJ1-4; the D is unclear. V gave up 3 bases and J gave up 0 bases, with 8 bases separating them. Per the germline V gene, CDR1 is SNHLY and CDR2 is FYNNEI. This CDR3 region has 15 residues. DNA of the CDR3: TGTGCCAGCAGTGACAGTACTACAACTAATGAAAAACTGTTTTTT. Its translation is CASSDSTTTNEKLFF.

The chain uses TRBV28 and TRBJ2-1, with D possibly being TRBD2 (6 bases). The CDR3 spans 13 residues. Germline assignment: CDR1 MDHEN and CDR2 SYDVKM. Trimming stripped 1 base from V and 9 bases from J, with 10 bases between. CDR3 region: CASSLSVGGEQFF. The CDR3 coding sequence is TGTGCCAGCAGTTTATCCGTCGGGGGTGAGCAGTTCTTC.

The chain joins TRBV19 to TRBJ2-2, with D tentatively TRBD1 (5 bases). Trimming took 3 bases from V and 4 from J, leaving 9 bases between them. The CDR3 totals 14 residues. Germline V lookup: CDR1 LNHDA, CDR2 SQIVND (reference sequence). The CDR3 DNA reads TGTGCCAGTAGTATCTCGCAGGGCACCGGGGAGCTGTTTTTT. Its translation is CASSISQGTGELFF.

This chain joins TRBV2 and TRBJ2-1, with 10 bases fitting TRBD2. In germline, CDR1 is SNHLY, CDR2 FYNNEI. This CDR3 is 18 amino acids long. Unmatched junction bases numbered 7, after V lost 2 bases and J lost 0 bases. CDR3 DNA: TGTGCCAGCAGTGAAATTGGGCTAGCGGGAGCCTCCTACAATGAGCAGTTCTTC. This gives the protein CASSEIGLAGASYNEQFF.

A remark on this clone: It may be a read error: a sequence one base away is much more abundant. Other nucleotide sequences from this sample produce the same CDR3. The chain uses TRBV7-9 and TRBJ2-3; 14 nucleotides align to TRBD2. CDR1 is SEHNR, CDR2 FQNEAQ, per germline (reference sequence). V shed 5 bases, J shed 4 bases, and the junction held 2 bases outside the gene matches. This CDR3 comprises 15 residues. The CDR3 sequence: CASSRTSGGPDTQYF. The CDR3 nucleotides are TGTGCCAGCAGCCGGACTAGCGGGGGGCCAGATACGCAGTATTTT.

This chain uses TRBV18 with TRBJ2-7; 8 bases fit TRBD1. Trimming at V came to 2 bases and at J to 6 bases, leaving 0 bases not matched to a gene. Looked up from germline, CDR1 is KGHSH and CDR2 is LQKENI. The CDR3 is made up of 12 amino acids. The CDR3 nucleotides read TGTGCCAGCTCACCAACAGGGGGCGAGCAGTACTTC. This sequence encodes CASSPTGGEQYF.

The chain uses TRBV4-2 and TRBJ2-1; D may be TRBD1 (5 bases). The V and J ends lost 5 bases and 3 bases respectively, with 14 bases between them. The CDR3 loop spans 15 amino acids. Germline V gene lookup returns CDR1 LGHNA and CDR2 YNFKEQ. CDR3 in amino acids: CASSLSQGGYNEQFF. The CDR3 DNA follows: TGTGCCAGCAGCTTGTCCCAGGGCGGCTACAATGAGCAGTTCTTC.

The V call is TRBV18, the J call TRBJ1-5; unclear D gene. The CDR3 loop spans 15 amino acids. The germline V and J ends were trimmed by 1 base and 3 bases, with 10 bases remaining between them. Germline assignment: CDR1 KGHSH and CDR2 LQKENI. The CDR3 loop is CASSPLGTNNQPQHF. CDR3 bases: TGTGCCAGCTCACCACTGGGCACCAACAATCAGCCCCAGCATTTT. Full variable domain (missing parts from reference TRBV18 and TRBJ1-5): NAGVMQNPRHLVRRRGQEARLRCSPMKGHSHVYWYRQLPEEGLKFMVYLQKENIIDESGMPKERFSAEFPKEGPSILRIQQVVRGDSAAYFCASSPLGTNNQPQHFGDGTRLSIL.

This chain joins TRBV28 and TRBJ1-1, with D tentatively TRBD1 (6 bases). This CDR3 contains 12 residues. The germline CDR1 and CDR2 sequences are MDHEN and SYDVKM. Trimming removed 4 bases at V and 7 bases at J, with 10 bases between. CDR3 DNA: TGTGCCAGCAGTTCGACAGGCGGTGAAGCTTTCTTT. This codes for CASSSTGGEAFF.

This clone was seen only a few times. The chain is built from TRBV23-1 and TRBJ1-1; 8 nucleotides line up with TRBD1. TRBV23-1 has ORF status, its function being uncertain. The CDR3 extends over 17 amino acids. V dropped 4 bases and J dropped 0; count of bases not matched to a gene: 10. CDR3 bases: TGCGCCAGCAGTCCAGCACCCCGGACAGGGCTGAACACTGAAGCTTTCTTT. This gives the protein CASSPAPRTGLNTEAFF.

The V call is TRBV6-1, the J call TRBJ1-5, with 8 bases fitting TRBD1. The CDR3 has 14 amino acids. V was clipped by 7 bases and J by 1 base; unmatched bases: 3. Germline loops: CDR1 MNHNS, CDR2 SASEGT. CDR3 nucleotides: TGTGCCAGCACCCGACAGGGGAGCAATCAGCCCCAGCATTTT. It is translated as CASTRQGSNQPQHF.

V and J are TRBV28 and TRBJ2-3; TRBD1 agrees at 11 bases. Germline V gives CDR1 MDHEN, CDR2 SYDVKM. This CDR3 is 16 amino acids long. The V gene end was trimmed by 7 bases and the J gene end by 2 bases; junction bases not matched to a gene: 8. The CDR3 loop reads CASIRTGGFITDTQYF. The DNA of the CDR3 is TGTGCCAGCATTAGGACAGGGGGCTTTATCACAGATACGCAGTATTTT.

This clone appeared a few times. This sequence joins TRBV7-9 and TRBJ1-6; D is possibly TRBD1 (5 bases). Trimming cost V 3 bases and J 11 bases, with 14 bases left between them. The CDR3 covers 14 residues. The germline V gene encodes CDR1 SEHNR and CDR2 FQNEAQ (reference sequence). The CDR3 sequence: CASSFLTVETPLHF. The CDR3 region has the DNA TGTGCCAGCAGCTTCCTGACAGTTGAGACACCCCTCCACTTT.

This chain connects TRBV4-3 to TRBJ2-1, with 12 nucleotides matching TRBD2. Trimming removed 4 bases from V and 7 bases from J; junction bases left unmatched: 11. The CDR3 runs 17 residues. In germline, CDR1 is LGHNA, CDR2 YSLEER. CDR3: CASSRRASGGANNEQFF. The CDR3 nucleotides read TGCGCCAGCAGCCGAAGGGCTAGCGGGGGGGCCAATAATGAGCAGTTCTTC.

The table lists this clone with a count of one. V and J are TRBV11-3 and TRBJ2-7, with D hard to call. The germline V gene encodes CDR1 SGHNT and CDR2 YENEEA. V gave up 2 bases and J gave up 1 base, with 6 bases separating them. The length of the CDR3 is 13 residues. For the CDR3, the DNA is TGTGCCAGCAGCTTACCCCCATCCTACGAGCAGTACTTC. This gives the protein CASSLPPSYEQYF.

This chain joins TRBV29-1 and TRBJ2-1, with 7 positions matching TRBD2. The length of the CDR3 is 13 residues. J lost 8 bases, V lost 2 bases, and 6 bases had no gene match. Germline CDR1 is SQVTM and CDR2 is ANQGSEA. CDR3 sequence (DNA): TGCAGCGTTGAACAGCGGGGTTTTTATGAGCAGTTCTTC. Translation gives CSVEQRGFYEQFF.

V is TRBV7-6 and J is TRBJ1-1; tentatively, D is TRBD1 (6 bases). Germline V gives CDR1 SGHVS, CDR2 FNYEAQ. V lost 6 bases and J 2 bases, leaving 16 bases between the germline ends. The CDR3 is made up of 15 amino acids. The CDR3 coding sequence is TGTGCCAGCAGTCGCCCAGGGGACCTCAACACTGAAGCTTTCTTT. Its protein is CASSRPGDLNTEAFF.

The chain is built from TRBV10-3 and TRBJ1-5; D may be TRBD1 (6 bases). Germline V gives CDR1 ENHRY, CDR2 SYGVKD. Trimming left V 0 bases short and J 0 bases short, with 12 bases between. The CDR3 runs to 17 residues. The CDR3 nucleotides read TGTGCCATCAGTGAGTCTGCGGGGGGCTATAGCAATCAGCCCCAGCATTTT. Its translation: CAISESAGGYSNQPQHF.

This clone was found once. In DNA, the CDR3 is TGTGCCAGCAGTTTAGCAGGCGGTGGCGGGAGGGGTGAGCAGTTCTTC. Translating it yields CASSLAGGGGRGEQFF. V and J are TRBV28 and TRBJ2-1, with 9 nucleotides matching TRBD2. The trim removed 2 bases at V and 9 bases at J, leaving 11 bases unmatched. The CDR3 is 16 amino acids. Germline values: CDR1 MDHEN, CDR2 SYDVKM.

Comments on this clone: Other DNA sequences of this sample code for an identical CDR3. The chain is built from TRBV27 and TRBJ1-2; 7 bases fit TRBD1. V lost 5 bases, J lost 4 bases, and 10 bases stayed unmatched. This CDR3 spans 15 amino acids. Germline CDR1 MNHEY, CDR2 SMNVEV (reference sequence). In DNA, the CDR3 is TGTGCCAGCAGTCTCCTTGGGACAGCGATCTATGGCTACACCTTC. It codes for CASSLLGTAIYGYTF.

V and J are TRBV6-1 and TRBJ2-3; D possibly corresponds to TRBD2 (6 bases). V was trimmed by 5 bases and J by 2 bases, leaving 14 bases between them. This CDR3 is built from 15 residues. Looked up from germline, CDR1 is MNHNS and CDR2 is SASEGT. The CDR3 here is CASSIREESTDTQYF. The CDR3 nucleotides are TGTGCCAGCAGTATAAGGGAGGAATCCACAGATACGCAGTATTTT.

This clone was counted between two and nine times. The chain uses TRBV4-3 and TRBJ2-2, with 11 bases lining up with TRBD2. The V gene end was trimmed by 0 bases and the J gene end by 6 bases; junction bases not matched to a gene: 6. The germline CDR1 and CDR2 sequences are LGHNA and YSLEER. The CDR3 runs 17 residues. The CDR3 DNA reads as TGCGCCAGCAGCCAAGAACTAGCGGGGGCCCTCCCCGGGGAGCTGTTTTTT. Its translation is CASSQELAGALPGELFF.

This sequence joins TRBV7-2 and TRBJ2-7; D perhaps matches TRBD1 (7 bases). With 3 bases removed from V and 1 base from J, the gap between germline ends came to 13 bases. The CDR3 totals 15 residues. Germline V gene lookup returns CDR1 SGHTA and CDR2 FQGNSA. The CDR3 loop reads CASSLAGQMSYEQYF. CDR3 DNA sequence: TGTGCCAGCAGCTTGGCGGGACAGATGTCCTACGAGCAGTACTTC. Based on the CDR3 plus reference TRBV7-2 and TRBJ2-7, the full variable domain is GAGVSQSPSNKVTEKGKDVELRCDPISGHTALYWYRQSLGQGLEFLIYFQGNSAPDKSGLPSDRFSAERTGGSVSTLTIQRTQQEDSAVYLCASSLAGQMSYEQYFGPGTRLTVT.

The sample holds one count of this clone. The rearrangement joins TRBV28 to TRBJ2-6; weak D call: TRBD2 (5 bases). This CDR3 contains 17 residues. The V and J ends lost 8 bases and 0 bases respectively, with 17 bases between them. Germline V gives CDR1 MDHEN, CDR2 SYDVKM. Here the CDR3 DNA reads TGTGCCAGCGCCGGGTCGGGGTTTTTCTCTGGGGCCAACGTCCTGACTTTC. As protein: CASAGSGFFSGANVLTF.

CDR3 DNA sequence: TGTGCCAGTACAGGGGGTGGTTACTATGGCTACACCTTC. It encodes CASTGGGYYGYTF. The gene calls are TRBV28 and TRBJ1-2; 8 bases map to TRBD1. CDR1 is MDHEN and CDR2 is SYDVKM in the germline V gene. J lost 3 bases, V lost 9 bases, and 6 bases had no gene match. The CDR3 has 13 amino acids.

The CDR3 DNA reads as TGTGCCAGCAGTCGACTAGCGTCGGCCGGGGAGCTGTTTTTT. It yields the protein CASSRLASAGELFF. This chain uses TRBV2 with TRBJ2-2, with 8 bases that match TRBD2. The V gene's germline CDR1 is SNHLY and CDR2 FYNNEI. This CDR3 is 14 amino acids long. The V and J ends lost 5 bases and 6 bases, in that order; junction bases with no gene match: 5.